Below are 17 T cell receptor beta chains sequenced from a single sample in a study of blood T cell repertoires in COVID-19. Sequenced by immunoSEQ multiplex PCR; TCRdb stores in-frame clones only, minus some. The table includes 200,000 to 300,000 clones, more than 90% detected once. What was sequenced was peripheral blood. Receptors were obtained from a person aged 18-35 years with COVID-19, enrolled during active disease.

The V call is TRBV14, the J call TRBJ2-5; D might be TRBD2 (6 bases). The V gene's germline CDR1 is SGHDN and CDR2 FVKESK. The ends were cut back, 2 bases at V and 3 bases at J, with 10 bases in the middle. The CDR3 extends over 14 amino acids. CDR3 region: CASSQWEREETQYF. The CDR3 coding sequence is TGTGCCAGCAGCCAATGGGAGCGGGAAGAGACCCAGTACTTC.

The rearrangement joins TRBV6-5 to TRBJ2-5; TRBD1 aligns across 7 bases. The germline gives CDR1 MNHEY, CDR2 SVGAGI. The J segment lost 5 bases and the V segment lost 0 bases, leaving 6 bases of the junction unmatched. This CDR3 contains 15 residues. The CDR3 DNA reads as TGTGCCAGCAGTTACTCGGAACAGGGGTACGAGACCCAGTACTTC. Its translation is CASSYSEQGYETQYF.

This chain uses TRBV5-4 with TRBJ2-5; TRBD2 agrees at 11 bases. V lost 4 bases, J lost 0 bases, and 2 bases stayed unmatched. The germline gives CDR1 SGHNT, CDR2 YYREEE (reference sequence). This CDR3 has 15 amino acids. The CDR3 nucleotides read TGTGCCAGCAGCCGGACTAGCGGGTACCAAGAGACCCAGTACTTC. This sequence encodes CASSRTSGYQETQYF.

The rearrangement joins TRBV14 to TRBJ2-7, with a tentative D call TRBD1 (5 bases). This CDR3 is built from 14 residues. Germline CDR1 SGHDN, CDR2 FVKESK. Trimming took 1 base from V and 6 from J, leaving 13 bases between them. The CDR3 spells CASSQVAGSLEQYF. The CDR3, as DNA: TGTGCCAGCAGCCAAGTGGCAGGGTCCCTCGAGCAGTACTTC.

The V call is TRBV6-4, the J call TRBJ2-5; a weak D match, TRBD2 (5 bases). Germline assignment: CDR1 MRHNA and CDR2 SNTAGT. The CDR3 is made up of 15 amino acids. Between the trimmed V and J ends, which lost 7 bases and 1 base, there was a span of 16 bases. The CDR3 protein is CASKTGTGSQETQYF. DNA for the CDR3: TGTGCCAGCAAGACGGGTACGGGGTCCCAAGAGACCCAGTACTTC.

The V call is TRBV3-1 (or the pseudogene TRBV3-2), the J call TRBJ1-1; D is uncertain. V lost 1 base and J 0 bases, leaving 6 bases between the germline ends. The CDR3 loop spans 14 amino acids. CDR1 is LGHDT, CDR2 YNNKEL, per germline (reference sequence). Written as DNA, the CDR3 is TGTGCCAGCAGCCAAGGTATCTTGAACACTGAAGCTTTCTTT. This codes for CASSQGILNTEAFF.

The chain has TRBV5-8 and TRBJ1-3; 8 positions match TRBD1. With V trimmed by 0 bases and J by 4 bases, 0 bases remained unmatched. There are 14 residues in the CDR3. Per the germline V gene, CDR1 is SGHTS and CDR2 is YDEGEE. This chain's CDR3 is CASSLGQGGNTIYF. The CDR3 DNA sequence: TGTGCCAGCAGCTTGGGACAGGGGGGAAACACCATATATTTT.

This rearrangement joins TRBV18 to TRBJ1-1; 8 bases align to TRBD1. V was clipped by 0 bases and J by 0 bases; unmatched bases: 6. The CDR3 has 17 amino acids. Germline CDR1 and CDR2: KGHSH and LQKENI. The CDR3 nucleotides are TGTGCCAGCTCACCACCGGACAGGGCCCTAATGAACACTGAAGCTTTCTTT. Its protein product is CASSPPDRALMNTEAFF.

The V call is TRBV14, the J call TRBJ2-7; D possibly corresponds to TRBD1 (5 bases). The germline CDR1 and CDR2 sequences are SGHDN and FVKESK. V was shortened by 5 bases and J by 1 base, with 15 bases between the two germline ends. The CDR3 extends over 15 amino acids. CDR3 sequence: CASSTLWGLSYEQYF. The CDR3 coding sequence is TGTGCCAGCAGCACTCTGTGGGGCCTTTCCTACGAGCAGTACTTC.

This clone was seen just once. The chain is built from TRBV30 and TRBJ1-2; D might be TRBD1 (6 bases). Trimming pared 1 base from V and 4 bases from J, leaving 13 bases between. CDR3 size: 14 residues. Germline CDR1 GTSNPN, CDR2 SVGIG (reference sequence). The CDR3 region is CAWSGTVLLYGYTF. The CDR3 DNA reads TGTGCCTGGAGTGGGACAGTCTTGCTCTATGGCTACACCTTC.

The J gene is TRBJ2-7, the V gene TRBV9, with D possibly matching TRBD1 (6 bases). CDR1 and CDR2 (germline): SGDLS, YYNGEE. V was cut by 2 bases and J by 5 bases, with 17 bases left in between. This CDR3 is built from 15 residues. The CDR3 DNA is TGTGCCAGCAGCGTGGGACCACAGGGTGGAGACGAGCAGTACTTC. This sequence encodes CASSVGPQGGDEQYF.

This clone was detected only once. The chain links TRBV25-1 to TRBJ2-3; D possibly corresponds to TRBD2 (5 bases). V gave up 5 bases and J gave up 3 bases, with 9 bases separating them. Germline assignment: CDR1 MGHDK and CDR2 SYGVNS. The length of the CDR3 is 13 residues. The CDR3 loop is CASSRGITDTQYF. The CDR3 DNA follows: TGTGCCAGCAGTCGGGGTATTACAGATACGCAGTATTTT.

The chain is built from TRBV7-9 and TRBJ2-3, with 8 positions matching TRBD2. This CDR3 contains 18 residues. Germline V lookup: CDR1 SEHNR, CDR2 FQNEAQ (reference sequence). Trimming took 1 base from V and 6 from J; bases not matched to a gene: 15. CDR3 protein: CASSLGASASGPRDTQYF. For the CDR3, the DNA is TGTGCCAGCAGCTTAGGGGCCTCAGCTAGCGGGCCCCGGGATACGCAGTATTTT.

In DNA, the CDR3 is TGTGCCAGCAGTGAAGAACTCCGGAACACCGGGGAGCTGTTTTTT. Translated: CASSEELRNTGELFF. V usage is TRBV6-1 and J usage is TRBJ2-2; D is ambiguous. The germline CDR1 and CDR2 sequences are MNHNS and SASEGT. This CDR3 has 15 amino acids. Trimming removed 1 base from V and 1 base from J, with 7 bases in between.

V and J are TRBV3-1 (or the pseudogene TRBV3-2) and TRBJ2-3; TRBD1 matches 9 bases. This CDR3 spans 15 amino acids. Germline V gene sequence: CDR1 LGHDT, CDR2 YNNKEL (reference sequence). Trimming took 4 bases from V and 3 from J; bases not matched to a gene: 5. CDR3 nucleotides: TGTGCCAGCAGCCCTACAGGGGGCTTTACAGATACGCAGTATTTT. This codes for CASSPTGGFTDTQYF.

The chain has TRBV30 and TRBJ1-3; the D is unclear. The CDR3 is 12 residues long. Germline lookup yields CDR1 GTSNPN and CDR2 SVGIG (reference sequence). V shed 5 bases and J shed 4 bases, with 9 bases lying between them. The CDR3 nucleotides are TGTGCCTGGGGAACGGGAGGAAACACCATATATTTT. The encoded protein is CAWGTGGNTIYF.

This sequence joins TRBV11-2 and TRBJ2-7; 7 nucleotides align to TRBD2. The germline V gene has CDR1 SGHAT and CDR2 FQNNGV. J gave up 1 base and V 2 bases, and 11 bases lay outside the gene matches. This CDR3 is 17 amino acids long. CDR3 amino acids: CASSLNPLTSVSYEQYF. For the CDR3, the DNA is TGTGCCAGCAGCTTAAACCCCTTAACTAGCGTTTCCTACGAGCAGTACTTC.